The 27 T cell receptor beta chains below all came from one sample that was sequenced in a study of Ad26.COV2.S vaccination and SARS-CoV-2 variants (dated by TCRdb to the early 2020s). Taken with the paper, the label for time point translates to: individuals recovered from natural SARS-CoV-2 infection. To prepare the library, the immunoSEQ multiplex PCR assay was applied. Not all clones reach the TCRdb copy of this immuneACCESS table, which keeps in-frame sequences only. Checked studies attribute under half of the gap to unresolved V genes and leave the rest unexplained. Here the sample has approximately 340,000 clones; about 91% occur a single time. The ten largest clonotypes hold 3.9% of the sample. Here the sequenced sample was peripheral blood, taken after recovery from COVID-19. The receptors derive from a human donor who had recovered from COVID-19.

For the CDR3, the DNA is TGTGCCAGCAGCTTTGGGCTAGCGGGAAACACCGGGGAGCTGTTTTTT. Residues: CASSFGLAGNTGELFF. The chain employs TRBV5-6 and TRBJ2-2; 9 bases are a match to TRBD2. Germline V gene data show CDR1 as SGHDT and CDR2 as YYEEEE. There are 16 residues in the CDR3. V shed 2 bases, J shed 2 bases, and the junction held 4 bases outside the gene matches.

V and J are TRBV2 and TRBJ2-2; possibly TRBD2 for D (5 bases). CDR1 and CDR2 (germline): SNHLY, FYNNEI. V was pared by 1 base and J by 4 bases, with 13 bases between. The CDR3 runs to 16 residues. The CDR3 here is CASSEEGRAVTGELFF. The CDR3, as DNA: TGTGCCAGCAGTGAAGAAGGGCGAGCGGTCACCGGGGAGCTGTTTTTT.

The CDR3 nucleotides are TGTGCCAGCAGCTTAACGGGCAGGGGACAATACACAGATACGCAGTATTTT. Its protein product is CASSLTGRGQYTDTQYF. The V call is TRBV11-2, the J call TRBJ2-3; tentative D call: TRBD1 (6 bases). The CDR3 has 17 amino acids. V was clipped by 2 bases and J by 2 bases, with 17 bases between them. The germline gives CDR1 SGHAT, CDR2 FQNNGV.

The chain has TRBV27 and TRBJ2-7, with 7 bases that match TRBD2. CDR1 and CDR2 from the germline V gene are MNHEY and SMNVEV (reference sequence). This CDR3 spans 16 amino acids. With 4 bases clipped from V and 2 bases from J, the junction kept 11 bases outside the gene matches. The DNA of the CDR3 is TGTGCCAGCAGTTCCCCCGGGACTACCTATACCTACGAGCAGTACTTC. Translated: CASSSPGTTYTYEQYF.

The rearrangement uses TRBV29-1 and TRBJ2-1, with a possible D match to TRBD1 (6 bases). Germline CDR1 SQVTM, CDR2 ANQGSEA. This CDR3 is 12 amino acids long. V lost 6 bases, J lost 7 bases, and 13 bases lay in between. This CDR3 reads CSVDTQGNEQFF. The CDR3 DNA follows: TGCAGCGTGGATACACAGGGAAATGAGCAGTTCTTC.

J is TRBJ2-7 and V is TRBV2; D gene unclear. Germline assignment: CDR1 SNHLY and CDR2 FYNNEI. CDR3 length: 14 amino acids. The ends were cut back, 3 bases at V and 2 bases at J, with 11 bases in the middle. CDR3 in amino acids: CASSDSGFPYEQYF. In DNA form, the CDR3 reads TGTGCCAGCAGTGACTCCGGGTTCCCCTACGAGCAGTACTTC.

The chain carries TRBV7-8 and TRBJ2-5; D may be TRBD1 (5 bases). Trimming shortened V by 6 bases and J by 2 bases, and 13 bases separated the two germline ends. The CDR3 spans 14 residues. Germline lookup yields CDR1 SGHVS and CDR2 FQNEAQ. Here the CDR3 reads CASRGSGRQETQYF. The CDR3 DNA is TGTGCCAGCAGGGGATCAGGGCGTCAAGAGACCCAGTACTTC.

This clone was counted once. The V and J genes are TRBV28 and TRBJ1-1; the D is unclear. The ends were cut back, 5 bases at V and 0 bases at J, with 13 bases in the middle. The germline CDR1 and CDR2 sequences are MDHEN and SYDVKM. The CDR3 loop spans 15 amino acids. The CDR3 DNA reads as TGTGCCAGCAGTCCCCCCTCGGGAATGAACACTGAAGCTTTCTTT. It encodes CASSPPSGMNTEAFF.

The genes are TRBV5-1 and TRBJ2-5; possible D gene TRBD2, 7 bases. The germline gives CDR1 SGHRS, CDR2 YFSETQ. CDR3 length equals 15 residues. V was shortened by 2 bases and J by 4 bases, with 15 bases between the two germline ends. CDR3 in amino acids: CASSFGLAGAETQYF. CDR3 DNA: TGCGCCAGCAGCTTCGGGCTGGCGGGGGCAGAGACCCAGTACTTC. Looking up the rest from reference TRBV5-1 and TRBJ2-5 gives the full variable domain: KAGVTQTPRYLIKTRGQQVTLSCSPISGHRSVSWYQQTPGQGLQFLFEYFSETQRNKGNFPGRFSGRQFSNSRSEMNVSTLELGDSALYLCASSFGLAGAETQYFGPGTRLLVL.

This chain uses TRBV4-3 with TRBJ2-3; TRBD1 aligns across 8 bases. Losses at the gene ends were 3 bases for V and 2 bases for J; bases not matched to a gene: 4. This CDR3 spans 15 amino acids. The germline CDR1 and CDR2 sequences are LGHNA and YSLEER. CDR3 in amino acids: CASSHWTGNTDTQYF. DNA for the CDR3: TGCGCCAGCAGCCACTGGACAGGGAACACAGATACGCAGTATTTT.

The chain has TRBV11-2 and TRBJ2-1; D is perhaps TRBD2 (6 bases). The V and J ends lost 8 bases and 4 bases respectively, with 21 bases between them. The CDR3 consists of 16 residues. Germline CDR1 SGHAT, CDR2 FQNNGV. The CDR3 is CASGARELGGYNEQFF. In DNA form, the CDR3 reads TGTGCCAGCGGGGCTCGAGAACTCGGGGGATACAATGAGCAGTTCTTC.

The V and J genes are TRBV11-2 and TRBJ1-1; TRBD1 might be the D (5 bases). CDR3 length equals 12 residues. Germline CDR1 reads SGHAT; CDR2 reads FQNNGV. V was clipped by 10 bases and J by 3 bases, with 12 bases between them. CDR3 in amino acids: CATRLGDTEAFF. In DNA form, the CDR3 reads TGTGCCACCCGTCTGGGGGACACTGAAGCTTTCTTT.

In nucleotides, the CDR3 is TGTGCCACCAGTGATGGGGGGGGCGTTATAAATGAGCAGTTCTTC. Amino acids: CATSDGGGVINEQFF. The rearrangement links TRBV24-1 to TRBJ2-1; D is possibly TRBD2 (7 bases). Trimming removed 3 bases from V and 7 bases from J, with 15 bases in between. Germline V gene sequence: CDR1 KGHDR, CDR2 SFDVKD. The CDR3 length is 15 residues.

The rearrangement links TRBV14 to TRBJ1-2; D might be TRBD1 (6 bases). The germline V gene encodes CDR1 SGHDN and CDR2 FVKESK. V was shortened by 4 bases and J by 2 bases, with 14 bases between the two germline ends. This CDR3 region has 15 residues. CDR3 residues: CASSRQVPGNYGYTF. The CDR3 bases are TGTGCCAGCAGCCGACAGGTTCCCGGGAACTATGGCTACACCTTC.

This clone was recorded a few times. This chain joins TRBV3-1 (or the pseudogene TRBV3-2) and TRBJ1-5, with 8 bases fitting TRBD1. The CDR3 consists of 17 residues. Germline CDR1 and CDR2: LGHDT and YNNKEL (reference sequence). Losses at the gene ends were 0 bases for V and 7 bases for J; bases not matched to a gene: 11. CDR3 loop: CASSQDQGAGGDQPQHF. DNA of the CDR3: TGTGCCAGCAGCCAAGACCAGGGGGCCGGCGGGGACCAGCCCCAGCATTTT.

The chain joins TRBV9 to TRBJ2-3, with D possibly being TRBD2 (7 bases). Germline CDR1 SGDLS, CDR2 YYNGEE. This CDR3 region has 15 residues. V lost 0 bases, J lost 2 bases, and 10 bases lay in between. The CDR3 loop reads CASSVGGGYTDTQYF. Written as DNA, the CDR3 is TGTGCCAGCAGCGTAGGGGGGGGCTACACAGATACGCAGTATTTT. The whole variable domain, filled in from reference TRBV9 and TRBJ2-3, reads DSGVTQTPKHLITATGQRVTLRCSPRSGDLSVYWYQQSLDQGLQFLIQYYNGEERAKGNILERFSAQQFPDLHSELNLSSLELGDSALYFCASSVGGGYTDTQYFGPGTRLTVL.

The V and J genes are TRBV11-2 and TRBJ1-1; 8 bases are a match to TRBD1. V shed 5 bases and J 4 bases; nucleotides not matched to a gene: 9. This CDR3 region has 15 residues. Germline V gene sequence: CDR1 SGHAT, CDR2 FQNNGV. The CDR3 sequence: CASSPQGQVGTEAFF. The CDR3 nucleotides read TGTGCCAGCAGCCCACAGGGACAGGTGGGCACTGAAGCTTTCTTT.

The J gene is TRBJ1-1, the V gene TRBV5-4, with D possibly matching TRBD1 (5 bases). CDR1 and CDR2 from the germline V gene are SGHNT and YYREEE (reference sequence). The CDR3 runs 13 residues. V was cut by 7 bases and J by 3 bases, with 13 bases left in between. The CDR3: CASSRGSDTEAFF. CDR3 coding DNA: TGTGCCAGCTCTAGGGGTAGTGACACTGAAGCTTTCTTT.

Comments on this clone: This same CDR3 is encoded by further DNA sequences in the sample. V is TRBV5-1 and J is TRBJ1-1; D might be TRBD1 (6 bases). The CDR3 totals 15 residues. Germline loops: CDR1 SGHRS, CDR2 YFSETQ. V lost 4 bases and J 0 bases, leaving 13 bases between the germline ends. The CDR3 bases are TGCGCCAGCAGCCCGGTGGACAGTTTGAACACTGAAGCTTTCTTT. Translating gives CASSPVDSLNTEAFF.

The rearrangement joins TRBV7-9 to TRBJ2-3; 12 bases are shared with TRBD1. CDR3 length: 16 residues. V shed 7 bases and J 4 bases; nucleotides not matched to a gene: 9. The germline V gene encodes CDR1 SEHNR and CDR2 FQNEAQ (reference sequence). The CDR3 here is CASIKPGQGASDTQYF. DNA for the CDR3: TGTGCCAGCATCAAACCGGGACAGGGGGCGTCAGATACGCAGTATTTT. Complete variable domain (other parts from reference TRBV7-9 and TRBJ2-3): DTGVSQNPRHKITKRGQNVTFRCDPISEHNRLYWYRQTLGQGPEFLTYFQNEAQLEKSRLLSDRFSAERPKGSFSTLEIQRTEQGDSAMYLCASIKPGQGASDTQYFGPGTRLTVL.

This clone has a single count. The chain carries TRBV2 and TRBJ1-1; 8 nucleotides agree with TRBD1. CDR3 length equals 15 residues. CDR1 and CDR2 from the germline V gene are SNHLY and FYNNEI. With V trimmed by 6 bases and J by 4 bases, 10 bases remained unmatched. In DNA, the CDR3 is TGTGCCAGCAGGGAGCAGGGGGCGGTTGCCACTGAAGCTTTCTTT. Amino acid sequence: CASREQGAVATEAFF. Full variable domain (remainder filled in from reference TRBV2 and TRBJ1-1): EPEVTQTPSHQVTQMGQEVILRCVPISNHLYFYWYRQILGQKVEFLVSFYNNEISEKSEIFDDQFSVERPDGSNFTLKIRSTKLEDSAMYFCASREQGAVATEAFFGQGTRLTVV.

This chain joins TRBV7-9 and TRBJ2-3; D is possibly TRBD1 (6 bases). The ends were cut back, 1 base at V and 3 bases at J, with 8 bases in the middle. This CDR3 comprises 14 residues. Germline CDR1 SEHNR, CDR2 FQNEAQ (reference sequence). This CDR3 reads CASSLVQGTDTQYF. CDR3 nucleotide sequence: TGTGCCAGCAGCTTAGTACAGGGAACAGATACGCAGTATTTT.

A note on this clone: The sample carries other DNA sequences with the same CDR3. The chain joins TRBV5-1 to TRBJ1-1; D is unclear. The germline V gene has CDR1 SGHRS and CDR2 YFSETQ. This CDR3 contains 13 residues. The V end lost 0 bases, the J end lost 2 bases, and 5 bases lay between the germline ends. The CDR3 DNA sequence: TGCGCCAGCAGCTTGGCCTCTAACACTGAAGCTTTCTTT. Its translation: CASSLASNTEAFF. Looking up the rest from reference TRBV5-1 and TRBJ1-1 gives the full variable domain: KAGVTQTPRYLIKTRGQQVTLSCSPISGHRSVSWYQQTPGQGLQFLFEYFSETQRNKGNFPGRFSGRQFSNSRSEMNVSTLELGDSALYLCASSLASNTEAFFGQGTRLTVV.

The chain is built from TRBV7-6 and TRBJ2-3; 9 nucleotides agree with TRBD2. The CDR3 has 16 amino acids. The junction had 5 bases not matched to a gene; V was cut back by 1 base and J by 3 bases. The germline CDR1 and CDR2 sequences are SGHVS and FNYEAQ. CDR3 in amino acids: CASSLVAGGSTDTQYF. DNA for the CDR3: TGTGCCAGCAGCTTAGTTGCGGGGGGGAGTACAGATACGCAGTATTTT.

The chain recombines TRBV7-2 with TRBJ2-7; 10 bases line up with TRBD2. This CDR3 contains 16 residues. Germline loops: CDR1 SGHTA, CDR2 FQGNSA. The trim removed 6 bases at V and 0 bases at J, leaving 8 bases unmatched. The CDR3 is CASSYKTSGVSYEQYF. The CDR3 nucleotides are TGTGCCAGCAGTTACAAAACTAGCGGGGTCTCCTACGAGCAGTACTTC.

This clone is a singleton in its sample. The chain joins TRBV29-1 to TRBJ1-2, with a possible D match to TRBD1 (5 bases). V was clipped by 6 bases and J by 1 base, with 9 bases between them. CDR1 and CDR2 from the germline V gene are SQVTM and ANQGSEA. The CDR3 totals 12 residues. The CDR3 DNA follows: TGCAGCGTCCGACAGAGTAACTATGGCTACACCTTC. Amino acid sequence: CSVRQSNYGYTF.

The chain links TRBV15 to TRBJ2-3, with 10 nucleotides matching TRBD2. V trimming: 1 base; J trimming: 6 bases; junction bases outside the gene matches: 4. Germline V gene sequence: CDR1 LNHNV, CDR2 YYDKDF (reference sequence). The CDR3 spans 15 residues. CDR3 coding DNA: TGTGCCACCAGCAGAGGAACTAGCGGGGCCGATACGCAGTATTTT. This sequence encodes CATSRGTSGADTQYF.